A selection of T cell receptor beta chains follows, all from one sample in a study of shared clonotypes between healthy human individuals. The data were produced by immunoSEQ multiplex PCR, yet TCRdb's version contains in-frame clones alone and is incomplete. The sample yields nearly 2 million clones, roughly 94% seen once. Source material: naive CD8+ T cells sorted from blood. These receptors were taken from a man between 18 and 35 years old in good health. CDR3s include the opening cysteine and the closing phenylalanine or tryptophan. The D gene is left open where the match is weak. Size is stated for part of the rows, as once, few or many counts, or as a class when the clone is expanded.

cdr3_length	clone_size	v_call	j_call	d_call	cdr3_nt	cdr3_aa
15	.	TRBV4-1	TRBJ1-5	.	TGCGCCAGCAGCCAAGAACGAAGCGGGCTTCTCCCCCAGCATTTT	CASSQERSGLLPQHF
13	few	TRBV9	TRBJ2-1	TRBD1	TGTGCCAGCAGCGTAGGGGACAGCAATGAGCAGTTCTTC	CASSVGDSNEQFF
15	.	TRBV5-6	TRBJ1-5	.	TGTGCCAGCAGCTGGACTCCTGGCGGCAATCAGCCCCAGCATTTT	CASSWTPGGNQPQHF
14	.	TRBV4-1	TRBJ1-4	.	TGCGCCAGCAGCCAAGTCGGGAATGGTGAAAAACTGTTTTTT	CASSQVGNGEKLFF
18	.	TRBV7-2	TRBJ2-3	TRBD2	TGTGCCAGCAGCTTAACCCCAAGTAGCGGGAGGGCCCGGGATACGCAGTATTTT	CASSLTPSSGRARDTQYF
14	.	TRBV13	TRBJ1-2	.	TGTGCCAGCAGCCCGAGGGGGATAGACTATGGCTACACCTTC	CASSPRGIDYGYTF
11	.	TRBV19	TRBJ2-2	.	TGTGCCAGTAGTAACACCGGGGAGCTGTTTTTT	CASSNTGELFF
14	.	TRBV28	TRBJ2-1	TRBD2	TGTGCCAGCAGTCCATGGGAGGGTGCTAATGAGCAGTTCTTC	CASSPWEGANEQFF
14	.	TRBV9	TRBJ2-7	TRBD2	TGTGCCAGCAGCGTAGGGGGAGGGGACTACGAGCAGTACTTC	CASSVGGGDYEQYF
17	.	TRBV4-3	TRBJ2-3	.	TGCGCCAGCAGCCAAGATCCCCCCGGCGGGAGCACAGATACGCAGTATTTT	CASSQDPPGGSTDTQYF
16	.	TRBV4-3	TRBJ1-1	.	TGCGCCAGCAGCCTAGACAGCCGAGGCGTGAACACTGAAGCTTTCTTT	CASSLDSRGVNTEAFF
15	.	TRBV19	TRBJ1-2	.	TGTGCCAGTAGTTTTACGACAGCTTCTAACTATGGCTACACCTTC	CASSFTTASNYGYTF
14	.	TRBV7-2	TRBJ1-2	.	TGTGCCAGCAGCTCCGGGACGGCTGGCTATGGCTACACCTTC	CASSSGTAGYGYTF
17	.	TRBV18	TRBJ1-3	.	TGTGCCAGCGAATCGGACAGAGAGCATAGCTCTGGAAACACCATATATTTT	CASESDREHSSGNTIYF
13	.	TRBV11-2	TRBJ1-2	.	TGTGCCAGCAGCTTAGGTTTGGGGGCTGGCTACACCTTC	CASSLGLGAGYTF
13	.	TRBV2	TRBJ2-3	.	TGTGCCACCAGACCTCTAGGCACAGATACGCAGTATTTT	CATRPLGTDTQYF
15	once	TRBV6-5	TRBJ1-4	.	TGTGCCAGCAGTTACTCGGCAGGCGGCAAAGAAAAACTGTTTTTT	CASSYSAGGKEKLFF
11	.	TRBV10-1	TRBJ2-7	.	TGCGCCAGCAGTGAGGGCGGTGAGCAGTACTTC	CASSEGGEQYF
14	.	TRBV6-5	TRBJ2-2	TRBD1	TGTGCCAGCAGCGACAGGGGAGAAACCGGGGAGCTGTTTTTT	CASSDRGETGELFF